One and the same sample provided the 8 T cell receptor beta chains below, sequenced in a study of vaccination effects on CD4 cells after COVID-19. Their recognized antigens are unknown. The protocol was immunoSEQ multiplex PCR, while the TCRdb copy is restricted to in-frame clones and leaves out a portion. The table includes 45,000 to 70,000 clones, more than 75% detected once. ViraFEST used viral peptide pools to expand antigen-specific CD4+ T cells before sequencing. Between days 9 and 11 of culture, CD4+ T cells were separated out. SARS-CoV-2 infected the person between March and December 2020, as confirmed by PCR. The material was CD4+ T cells from PBMCs cultured with HIV peptides, obtained before COVID-19 vaccination. Sample subset: HIV-1 Nef peptide pool negative control/reference culture. The receptors were sampled from a human donor who had a prior SARS-CoV-2 infection.

Here the CDR3 reads CASSLSDIQYF. The CDR3 nucleotides read TGTGCCAGCAGTTTGTCCGACATTCAGTACTTC. This chain links TRBV12-3 or TRBV12-4 with TRBJ2-4, with D unclear. Trimming took off 3 bases at V and 8 bases at J, with 5 bases between the two ends. This CDR3 is 11 amino acids long.

The V call is TRBV2, the J call TRBJ2-7; 7 bases fit TRBD1. The V and J ends lost 6 bases and 1 base, in that order; junction bases with no gene match: 6. The CDR3 is 14 residues long. Germline-derived CDR1 and CDR2 are SNHLY and FYNNEI. The CDR3 DNA sequence: TGTGCCAGCAGGCTGACAGGGAGTTCCTACGAGCAGTACTTC. It encodes CASRLTGSSYEQYF.

This clone was picked up a small number of times. The chain has TRBV2 and TRBJ2-7; 7 bases match TRBD2. Germline V gives CDR1 SNHLY, CDR2 FYNNEI. There are 13 residues in the CDR3. With 7 bases clipped from V and 4 bases from J, the junction kept 7 bases outside the gene matches. In nucleotides, the CDR3 is TGTGCCAGCACGCGGCGGGAGAATTACGAGCAGTACTTC. It codes for CASTRRENYEQYF.

This rearrangement joins TRBV19 to TRBJ1-3; 12 nucleotides agree with TRBD1. Germline CDR1 is LNHDA and CDR2 is SQIVND (reference sequence). V shed 5 bases, J shed 4 bases, and the junction held 9 bases outside the gene matches. The CDR3 consists of 17 residues. CDR3 sequence: CASSPPGQGARGNTIYF. The CDR3 coding sequence is TGTGCCAGTAGTCCGCCGGGACAGGGGGCACGAGGAAACACCATATATTTT.

This clone has just one count. The V gene is TRBV29-1, the J gene TRBJ1-1; D is ambiguous. V was shortened by 7 bases and J by 2 bases, with 8 bases between the two germline ends. CDR1 SQVTM and CDR2 ANQGSEA come from the germline V gene. The CDR3 is 11 residues long. CDR3 sequence: CSGEDNTEAFF. DNA of the CDR3: TGCAGCGGAGAGGACAACACTGAAGCTTTCTTT.

The chain couples TRBV9 to TRBJ2-2, with D possibly matching TRBD2 (6 bases). CDR1 is SGDLS and CDR2 is YYNGEE in the germline V gene. The length of the CDR3 is 16 residues. V was trimmed by 1 base and J by 7 bases, leaving 17 bases between them. The CDR3: CASSVRSLLASGELFF. CDR3 nucleotide sequence: TGTGCCAGCAGCGTACGATCCCTCCTAGCGAGCGGGGAGCTGTTTTTT.

The chain links TRBV9 to TRBJ2-5; 8 bases align to TRBD1. The CDR3 has 15 residues. The germline gives CDR1 SGDLS, CDR2 YYNGEE. V was clipped by 0 bases and J by 7 bases; unmatched bases: 8. CDR3 DNA sequence: TGTGCCAGCAGCGTAGACAACAGGGGGTACGGGACCCAGTACTTC. This translates into CASSVDNRGYGTQYF.

The genes are TRBV5-4 and TRBJ2-1; tentatively, D is TRBD2 (5 bases). CDR3 length: 16 amino acids. Trimming pared 5 bases from V and 0 bases from J, leaving 15 bases between. The germline V gene has CDR1 SGHNT and CDR2 YYREEE (reference sequence). CDR3 sequence reads: CASRTLAKSSYNEQFF. The CDR3 DNA reads as TGTGCCAGCAGAACCTTAGCGAAAAGCTCCTACAATGAGCAGTTCTTC.